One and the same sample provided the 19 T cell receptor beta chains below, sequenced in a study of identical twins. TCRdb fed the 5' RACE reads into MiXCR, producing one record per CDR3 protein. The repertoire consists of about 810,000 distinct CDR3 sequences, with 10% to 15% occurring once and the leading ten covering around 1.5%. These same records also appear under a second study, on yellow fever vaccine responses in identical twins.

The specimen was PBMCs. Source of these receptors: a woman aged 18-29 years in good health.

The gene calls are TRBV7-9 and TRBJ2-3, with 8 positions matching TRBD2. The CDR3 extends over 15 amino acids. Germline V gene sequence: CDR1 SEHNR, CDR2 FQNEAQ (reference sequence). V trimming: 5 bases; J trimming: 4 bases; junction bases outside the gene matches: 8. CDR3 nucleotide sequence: TGTGCCAGCAGCATACTGCCGGGAGGGGCAGATACGCAGTATTTT. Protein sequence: CASSILPGGADTQYF. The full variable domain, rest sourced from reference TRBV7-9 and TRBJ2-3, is DTGVSQNPRHKITKRGQNVTFRCDPISEHNRLYWYRQTLGQGPEFLTYFQNEAQLEKSRLLSDRFSAERPKGSFSTLEIQRTEQGDSAMYLCASSILPGGADTQYFGPGTRLTVL.

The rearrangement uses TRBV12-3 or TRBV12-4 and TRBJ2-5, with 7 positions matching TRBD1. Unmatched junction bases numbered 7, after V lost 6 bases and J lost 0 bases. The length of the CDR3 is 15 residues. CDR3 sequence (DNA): TGTGCCAGCAGACGGACGGGGACAGACCAAGAGACCCAGTACTTC. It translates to CASRRTGTDQETQYF.

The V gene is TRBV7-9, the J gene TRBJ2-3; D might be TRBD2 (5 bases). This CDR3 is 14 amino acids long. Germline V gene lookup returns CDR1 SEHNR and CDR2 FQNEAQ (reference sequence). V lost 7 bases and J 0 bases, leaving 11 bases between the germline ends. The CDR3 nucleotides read TGTGCCAGCATGGAAAGCGGTAGCACAGATACGCAGTATTTT. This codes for CASMESGSTDTQYF.

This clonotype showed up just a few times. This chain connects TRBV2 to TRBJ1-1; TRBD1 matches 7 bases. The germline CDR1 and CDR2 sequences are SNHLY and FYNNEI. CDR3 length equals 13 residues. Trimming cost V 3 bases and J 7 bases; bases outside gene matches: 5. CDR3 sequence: CASSDTGVGEAFF. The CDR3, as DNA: TGTGCCAGCAGTGACACAGGGGTCGGTGAAGCTTTCTTT.

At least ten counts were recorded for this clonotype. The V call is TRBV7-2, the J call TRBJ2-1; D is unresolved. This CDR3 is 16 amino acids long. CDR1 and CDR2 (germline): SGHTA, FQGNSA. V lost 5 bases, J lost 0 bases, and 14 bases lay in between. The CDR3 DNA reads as TGTGCCAGCAGCGCGACTGGGCCGAGCTCCTACAATGAGCAGTTCTTC. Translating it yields CASSATGPSSYNEQFF.

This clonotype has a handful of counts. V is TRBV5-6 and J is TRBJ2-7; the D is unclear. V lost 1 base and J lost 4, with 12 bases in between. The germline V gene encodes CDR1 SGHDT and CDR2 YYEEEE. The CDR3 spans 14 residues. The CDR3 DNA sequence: TGTGCCAGCAGCTTGTGGGGATCTAAATACGAGCAGTACTTC. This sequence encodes CASSLWGSKYEQYF. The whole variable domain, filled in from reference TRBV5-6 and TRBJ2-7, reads DAGVTQSPTHLIKTRGQQVTLRCSPKSGHDTVSWYQQALGQGPQFIFQYYEEEERQRGNFPDRFSGHQFPNYSSELNVNALLLGDSALYLCASSLWGSKYEQYFGPGTRLTVT.

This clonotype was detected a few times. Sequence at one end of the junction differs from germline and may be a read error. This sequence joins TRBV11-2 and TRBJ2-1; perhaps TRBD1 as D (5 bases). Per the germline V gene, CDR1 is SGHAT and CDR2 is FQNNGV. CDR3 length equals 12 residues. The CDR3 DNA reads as TGTGCCAGCAGCCCTGGGCCCAGGGAAAGGGTCTTC. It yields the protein CASSPGPRERVF.

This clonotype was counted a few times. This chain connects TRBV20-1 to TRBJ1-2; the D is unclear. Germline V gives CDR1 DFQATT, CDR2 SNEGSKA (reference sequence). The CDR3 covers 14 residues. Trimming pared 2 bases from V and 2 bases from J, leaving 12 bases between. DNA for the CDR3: TGCAGTGCTAGAACAACGTCTGGCAACTATGGCTACACCTTC. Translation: CSARTTSGNYGYTF.

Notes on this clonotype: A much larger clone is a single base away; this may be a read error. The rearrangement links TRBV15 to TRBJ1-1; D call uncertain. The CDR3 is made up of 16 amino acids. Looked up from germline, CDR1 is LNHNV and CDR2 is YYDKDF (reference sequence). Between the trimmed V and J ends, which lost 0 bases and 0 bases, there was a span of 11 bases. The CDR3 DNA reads TGTGCCACCAGCAGAGATTTGGCCTTGGTGAACACTGAAGCTTTCTTT. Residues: CATSRDLALVNTEAFF.

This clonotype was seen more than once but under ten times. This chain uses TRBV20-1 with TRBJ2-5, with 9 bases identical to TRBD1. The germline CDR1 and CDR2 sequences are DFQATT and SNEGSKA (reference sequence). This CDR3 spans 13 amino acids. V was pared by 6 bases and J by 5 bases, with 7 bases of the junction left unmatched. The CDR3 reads CSAPRQGVETQYF. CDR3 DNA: TGCAGTGCCCCCAGACAGGGGGTGGAGACCCAGTACTTC.

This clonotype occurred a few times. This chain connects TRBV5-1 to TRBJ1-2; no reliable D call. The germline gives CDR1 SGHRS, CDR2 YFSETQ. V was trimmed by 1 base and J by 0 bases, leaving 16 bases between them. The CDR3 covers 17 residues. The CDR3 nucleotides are TGCGCCAGCAGCTTGAAGACCACGGCTTTAACTAACTATGGCTACACCTTC. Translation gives CASSLKTTALTNYGYTF.

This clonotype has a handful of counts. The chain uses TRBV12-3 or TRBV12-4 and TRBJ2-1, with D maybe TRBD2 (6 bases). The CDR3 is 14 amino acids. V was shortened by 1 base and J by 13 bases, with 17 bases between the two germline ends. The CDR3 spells CASSLGVAARGQFF. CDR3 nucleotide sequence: TGTGCCAGCAGTTTAGGGGTAGCGGCAAGGGGTCAGTTCTTC.

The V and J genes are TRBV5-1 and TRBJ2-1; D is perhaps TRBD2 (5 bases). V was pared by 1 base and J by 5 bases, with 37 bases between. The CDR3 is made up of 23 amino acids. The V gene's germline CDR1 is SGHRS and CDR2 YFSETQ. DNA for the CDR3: TGCGCCAGCAGCTTGAGGGCTAGCCCATCTATACTCAAGGGCCTCCCACTAGACAATGAGCAGTTCTTC. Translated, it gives CASSLRASPSILKGLPLDNEQFF.

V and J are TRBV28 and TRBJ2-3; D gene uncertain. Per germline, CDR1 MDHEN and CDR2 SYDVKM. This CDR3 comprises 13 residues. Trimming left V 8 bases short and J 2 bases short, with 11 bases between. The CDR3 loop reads CASLLISTDTQYF. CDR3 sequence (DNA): TGTGCCAGCTTACTGATATCCACAGATACGCAGTATTTT. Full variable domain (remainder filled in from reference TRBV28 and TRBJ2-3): DVKVTQSSRYLVKRTGEKVFLECVQDMDHENMFWYRQDPGLGLRLIYFSYDVKMKEKGDIPEGYSVSREKKERFSLILESASTNQTSMYLCASLLISTDTQYFGPGTRLTVL.

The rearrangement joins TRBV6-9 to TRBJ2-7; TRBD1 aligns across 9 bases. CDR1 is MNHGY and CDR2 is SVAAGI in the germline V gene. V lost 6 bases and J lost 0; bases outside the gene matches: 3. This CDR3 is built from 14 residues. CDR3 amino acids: CASRRTGASYEQYV. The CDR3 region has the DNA TGTGCCAGCAGGAGGACAGGGGCCTCCTACGAGCAGTACGTC.

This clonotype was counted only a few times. Written as DNA, the CDR3 is TGTGCCAGCAGCCAAGCTGAATTCCGGGACACAACCACAGATACGCAGTATTTT. Translation gives CASSQAEFRDTTTDTQYF. The chain employs TRBV4-2 and TRBJ2-3; TRBD1 is a possible D gene (6 bases). The germline gives CDR1 LGHNA, CDR2 YNFKEQ. V was trimmed by 1 base and J by 2 bases, leaving 19 bases between them. The CDR3 has 18 residues.

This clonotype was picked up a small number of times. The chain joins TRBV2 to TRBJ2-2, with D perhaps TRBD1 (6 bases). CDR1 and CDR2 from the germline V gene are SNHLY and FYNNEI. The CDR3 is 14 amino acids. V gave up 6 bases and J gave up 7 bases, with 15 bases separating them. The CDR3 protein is CASRDTGYGGELFF. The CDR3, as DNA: TGTGCCAGCAGGGATACAGGGTACGGCGGGGAGCTGTTTTTT.

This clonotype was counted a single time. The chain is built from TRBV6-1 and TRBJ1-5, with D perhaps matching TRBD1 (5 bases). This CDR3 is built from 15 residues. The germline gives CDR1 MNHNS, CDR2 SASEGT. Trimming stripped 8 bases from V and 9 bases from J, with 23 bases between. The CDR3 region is CASRPARGDNVPQHF. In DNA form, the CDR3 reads TGTGCCAGCCGTCCAGCGCGGGGGGATAATGTGCCCCAGCATTTT.

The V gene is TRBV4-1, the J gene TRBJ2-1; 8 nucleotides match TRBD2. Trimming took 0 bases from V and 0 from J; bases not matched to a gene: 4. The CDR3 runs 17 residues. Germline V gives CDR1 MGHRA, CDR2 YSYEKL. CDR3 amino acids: CASSQERAGGSYNEQFF. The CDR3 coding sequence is TGCGCCAGCAGCCAAGAACGGGCGGGAGGCTCCTACAATGAGCAGTTCTTC.